This is a list of T cell receptor beta chains from one sample in a study of long-term antiretroviral therapy in people with HIV. The protocol was immunoSEQ multiplex PCR, while the TCRdb copy is restricted to in-frame clones and leaves out a portion. The sample shows some 40,000 clones, about 90% of them seen only once. Source: unsorted PBMCs, taken 1.2 years after starting antiretroviral therapy. The receptors originated from a woman in her 50s with HIV. Both conserved end residues are part of each CDR3. The order of the fields is clone size, V gene, CDR3 protein. The size field is filled for only some rows; it gives once, few, many or a size class.

-	TRBV7-8	CASSLTRQGHYGYTF
-	TRBV7-3	CASSLDGGGYTF
-	TRBV6-5	CASTSAGTGSYEQYF
once	TRBV10-3	CAISLRQGVYEQYF
-	TRBV7-6	CASSLVLLKQETQYF
-	TRBV5-7	CASSSLTGDGYTF
-	TRBV23-1	CASSQSAPGVTDTQYF
-	TRBV2	CASRYRDRSSGYTF
-	TRBV7-2	CASSSTGTAGEQFF
-	TRBV4-2	CASSPKGPDRGNTEAFF
once	TRBV30	CAWTIPGQGYSPLHF
once	TRBV19	CASSIEGRGRTEAFF
-	TRBV5-4	CASSVQGYDYGYTF
-	TRBV15	CATSRVEGAFAEQYF
-	TRBV7-8	CASSLLSGTDTQYF
-	TRBV10-3	CAISEQGSPDTQYF
-	TRBV7-9	CASSLPGLGLNTGELFF
few	TRBV6-1	CASEADRGDEKLFF
once	TRBV6-6	CASSGTGSNEKLFF
few	TRBV18	CASSPVSGYAYGYTF
-	TRBV6-5	CASKQKGVGNEQFF
-	TRBV7-3	CASSTLPRVLAGGPDTQYF
-	TRBV5-4	CASGLQGILGETQYF
-	TRBV2	CASSDGGYTF
-	TRBV29-1	CSVAPGGEQYF
-	TRBV27	CASSSGKDPAGETQYF
-	TRBV18	CASSPTGGDGYTF
-	TRBV11-2	CASSPVGGQETQYF
few	TRBV27	CASSPTFLSGGYALRGAREQYF
-	TRBV11-2	CASSLPQGANTEAFF
-	TRBV7-9	CASSYRTGHNSPLHF
-	TRBV10-3	CATRSGGPSYNEQFF
-	TRBV27	CASSVSGVYGYTF
-	TRBV5-4	CASSRDRGNQPQHF
once	TRBV18	CASSPDRGGNQPQHF
-	TRBV6-6	CASTWDRVGGYTF
few	TRBV2	CASGYVDYGYTF
-	TRBV2	CASSERLATSTDTQYF
-	TRBV4-1	CASSQAADRVSYEQYF
-	TRBV18	CASSPKENYGYTF
-	TRBV4-1	CASSQNQGLNQPQHF